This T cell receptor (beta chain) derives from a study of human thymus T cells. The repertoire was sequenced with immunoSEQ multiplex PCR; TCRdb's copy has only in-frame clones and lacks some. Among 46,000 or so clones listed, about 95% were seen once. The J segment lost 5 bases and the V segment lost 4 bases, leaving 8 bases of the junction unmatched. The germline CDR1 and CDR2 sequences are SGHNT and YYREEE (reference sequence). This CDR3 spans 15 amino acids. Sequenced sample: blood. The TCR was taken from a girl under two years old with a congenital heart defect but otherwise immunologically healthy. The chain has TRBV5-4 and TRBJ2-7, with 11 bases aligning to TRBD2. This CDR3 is CASSPSGRTPDEQYF. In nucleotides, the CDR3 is TGTGCCAGCAGCCCTAGCGGGAGGACTCCGGACGAGCAGTACTTC.